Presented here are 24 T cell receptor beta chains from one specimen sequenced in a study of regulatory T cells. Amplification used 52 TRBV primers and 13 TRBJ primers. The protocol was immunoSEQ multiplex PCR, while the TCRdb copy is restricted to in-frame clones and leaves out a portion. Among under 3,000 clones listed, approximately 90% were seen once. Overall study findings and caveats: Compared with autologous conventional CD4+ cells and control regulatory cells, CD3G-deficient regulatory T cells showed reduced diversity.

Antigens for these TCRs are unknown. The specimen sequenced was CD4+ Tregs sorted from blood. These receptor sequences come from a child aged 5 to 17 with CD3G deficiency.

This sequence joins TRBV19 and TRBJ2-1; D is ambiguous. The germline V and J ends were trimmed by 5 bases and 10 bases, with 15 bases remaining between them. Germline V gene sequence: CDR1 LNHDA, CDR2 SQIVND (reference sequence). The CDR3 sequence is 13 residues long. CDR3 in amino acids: CASSSPGLVEQFF. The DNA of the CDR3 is TGTGCCAGTAGTTCCCCCGGCCTCGTGGAGCAGTTCTTC.

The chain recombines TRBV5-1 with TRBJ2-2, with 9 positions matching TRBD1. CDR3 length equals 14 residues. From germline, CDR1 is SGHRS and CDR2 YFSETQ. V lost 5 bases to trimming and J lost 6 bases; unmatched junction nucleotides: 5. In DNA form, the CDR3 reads TGCGCCAGCAGACGGGACAGGGATTCCGGGGAGCTGTTTTTT. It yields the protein CASRRDRDSGELFF. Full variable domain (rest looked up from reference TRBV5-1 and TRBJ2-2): KAGVTQTPRYLIKTRGQQVTLSCSPISGHRSVSWYQQTPGQGLQFLFEYFSETQRNKGNFPGRFSGRQFSNSRSEMNVSTLELGDSALYLCASRRDRDSGELFFGEGSRLTVL.

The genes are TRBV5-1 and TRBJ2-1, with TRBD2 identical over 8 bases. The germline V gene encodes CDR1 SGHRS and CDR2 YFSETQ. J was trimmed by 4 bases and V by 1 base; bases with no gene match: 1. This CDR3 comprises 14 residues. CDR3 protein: CASSLRGGYNEQFF. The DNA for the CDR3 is TGCGCCAGCAGCTTGCGCGGGGGGTACAATGAGCAGTTCTTC.

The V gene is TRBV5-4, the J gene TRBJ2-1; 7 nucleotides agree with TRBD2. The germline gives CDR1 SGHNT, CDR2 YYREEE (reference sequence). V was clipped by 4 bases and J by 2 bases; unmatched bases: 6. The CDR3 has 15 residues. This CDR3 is CASSRGSIAYNEQFF. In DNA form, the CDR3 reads TGTGCCAGCAGCCGCGGGAGTATCGCCTACAATGAGCAGTTCTTC.

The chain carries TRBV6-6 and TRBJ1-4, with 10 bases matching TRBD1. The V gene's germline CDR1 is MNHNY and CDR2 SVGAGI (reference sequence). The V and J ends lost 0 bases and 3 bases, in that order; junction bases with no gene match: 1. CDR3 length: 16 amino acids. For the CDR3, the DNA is TGTGCCAGCAGTTACTCGGGGACAGGGGCTAATGAAAAACTGTTTTTT. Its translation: CASSYSGTGANEKLFF.

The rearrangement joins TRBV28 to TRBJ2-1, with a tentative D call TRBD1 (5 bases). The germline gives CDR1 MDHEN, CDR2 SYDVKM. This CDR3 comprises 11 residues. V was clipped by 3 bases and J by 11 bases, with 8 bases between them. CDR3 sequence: CASSLGPKQFF. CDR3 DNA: TGTGCCAGCAGTTTGGGGCCCAAGCAGTTCTTC.

The CDR3 loop reads CASSYPGGLGYNEQFF. The CDR3 DNA reads TGTGCCAGCAGTTACCCAGGGGGACTCGGCTACAATGAGCAGTTCTTC. This chain links TRBV28 with TRBJ2-1, with D perhaps TRBD1 (7 bases). V lost 4 bases and J lost 3, with 16 bases in between. Germline V gives CDR1 MDHEN, CDR2 SYDVKM. The CDR3 extends over 16 amino acids. The full variable domain, with the rest looked up from reference TRBV28 and TRBJ2-1, is DVKVTQSSRYLVKRTGEKVFLECVQDMDHENMFWYRQDPGLGLRLIYFSYDVKMKEKGDIPEGYSVSREKKERFSLILESASTNQTSMYLCASSYPGGLGYNEQFFGPGTRLTVL.

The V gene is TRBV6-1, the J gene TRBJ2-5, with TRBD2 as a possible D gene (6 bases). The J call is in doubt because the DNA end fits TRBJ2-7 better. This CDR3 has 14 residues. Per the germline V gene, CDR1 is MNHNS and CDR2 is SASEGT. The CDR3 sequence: CASSSRVGGYEQYF. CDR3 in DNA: TGTGCCAGCAGTTCCCGTGTGGGGGGCTACGAGCAGTACTTC.

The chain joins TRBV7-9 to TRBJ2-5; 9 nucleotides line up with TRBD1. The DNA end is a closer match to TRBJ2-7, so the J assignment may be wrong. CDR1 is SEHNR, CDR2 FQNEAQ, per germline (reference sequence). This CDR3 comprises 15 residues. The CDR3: CASSLSGTGSYEQYF. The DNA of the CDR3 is TGTGCCAGCAGCTTGTCCGGGACAGGGAGCTACGAGCAGTACTTC.

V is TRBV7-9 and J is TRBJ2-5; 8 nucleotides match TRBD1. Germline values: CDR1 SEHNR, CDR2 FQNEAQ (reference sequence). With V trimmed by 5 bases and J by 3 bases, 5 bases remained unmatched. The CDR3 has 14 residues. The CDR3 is CASSKDRDKETQYF. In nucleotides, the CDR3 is TGTGCCAGCAGCAAGGACAGGGATAAAGAGACCCAGTACTTC.

CDR3 DNA: TGTGCCAGCAGGAACCGGGACAGGGGGCCCTACGAGCAGTACTTC. The encoded protein is CASRNRDRGPYEQYF. The rearrangement joins TRBV6-1 to TRBJ2-7; 12 bases are shared with TRBD1. The CDR3 extends over 15 amino acids. Germline-derived CDR1 and CDR2 are MNHNS and SASEGT. After removal of 6 bases from V and 2 bases from J, the junction contained 5 bases not matched to a gene.

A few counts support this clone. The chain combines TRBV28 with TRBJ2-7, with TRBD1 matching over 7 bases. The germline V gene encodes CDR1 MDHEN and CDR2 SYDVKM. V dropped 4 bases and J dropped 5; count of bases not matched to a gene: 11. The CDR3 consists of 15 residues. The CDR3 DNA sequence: TGTGCCAGCAGTTCCCCCGCCAGACAGGGCCACGAGCAGTACTTC. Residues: CASSSPARQGHEQYF.

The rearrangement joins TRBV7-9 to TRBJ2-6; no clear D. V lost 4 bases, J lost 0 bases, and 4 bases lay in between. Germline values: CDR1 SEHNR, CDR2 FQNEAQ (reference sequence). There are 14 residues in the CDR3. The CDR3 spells CASSSYSGANVLTF. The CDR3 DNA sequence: TGTGCCAGCAGCTCCTACTCTGGGGCCAACGTCCTGACTTTC.

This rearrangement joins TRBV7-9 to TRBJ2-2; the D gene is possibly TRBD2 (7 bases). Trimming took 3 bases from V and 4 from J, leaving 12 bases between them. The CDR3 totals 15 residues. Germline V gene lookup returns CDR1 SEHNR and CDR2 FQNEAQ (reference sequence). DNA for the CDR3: TGTGCCAGCAGCTTCGGGGGGCTTGGCACCGGGGAGCTGTTTTTT. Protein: CASSFGGLGTGELFF.

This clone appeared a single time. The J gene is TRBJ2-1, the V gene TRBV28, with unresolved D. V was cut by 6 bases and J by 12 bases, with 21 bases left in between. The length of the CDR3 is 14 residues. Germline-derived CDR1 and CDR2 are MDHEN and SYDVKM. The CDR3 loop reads CASSLNGGWGLQFF. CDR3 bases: TGTGCCAGCAGCTTAAACGGCGGTTGGGGATTGCAGTTCTTC.

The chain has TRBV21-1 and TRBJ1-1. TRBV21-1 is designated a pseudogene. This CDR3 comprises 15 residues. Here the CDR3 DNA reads TGTGCCAGCAGCAAAGAAGGGCATCGGAACACTGAAGCTTTCTTT. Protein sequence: CASSKEGHRNTEAFF.

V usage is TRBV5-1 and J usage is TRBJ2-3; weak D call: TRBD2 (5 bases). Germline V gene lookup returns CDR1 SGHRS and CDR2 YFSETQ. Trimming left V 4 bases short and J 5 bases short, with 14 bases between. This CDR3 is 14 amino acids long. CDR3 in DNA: TGCGCCAGCAGCGTCCGGGATCCCGAAGATACGCAGTATTTT. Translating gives CASSVRDPEDTQYF.

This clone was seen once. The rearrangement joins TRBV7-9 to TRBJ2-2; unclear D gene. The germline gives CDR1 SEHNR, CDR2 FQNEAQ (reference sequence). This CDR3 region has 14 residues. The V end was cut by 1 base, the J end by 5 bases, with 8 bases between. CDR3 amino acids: CASSLEYGTGELFF. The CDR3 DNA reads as TGTGCCAGCAGCTTAGAATACGGAACCGGGGAGCTGTTTTTT.

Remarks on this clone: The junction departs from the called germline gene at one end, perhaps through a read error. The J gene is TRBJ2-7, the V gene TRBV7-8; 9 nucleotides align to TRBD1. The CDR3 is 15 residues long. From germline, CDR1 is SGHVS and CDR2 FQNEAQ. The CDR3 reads CASSVARDRVYEQYF. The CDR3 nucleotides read TGTGCCAGCAGCGTAGCTAGGGACAGGGTCTACGAGCAGTACTTC.

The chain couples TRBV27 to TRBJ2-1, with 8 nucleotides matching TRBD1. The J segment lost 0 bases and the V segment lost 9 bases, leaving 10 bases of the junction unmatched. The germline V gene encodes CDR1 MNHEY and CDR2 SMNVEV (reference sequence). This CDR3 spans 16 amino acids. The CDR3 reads CASKPGQGRSYNEQFF. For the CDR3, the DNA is TGTGCCAGTAAGCCTGGACAGGGCCGCTCCTACAATGAGCAGTTCTTC.

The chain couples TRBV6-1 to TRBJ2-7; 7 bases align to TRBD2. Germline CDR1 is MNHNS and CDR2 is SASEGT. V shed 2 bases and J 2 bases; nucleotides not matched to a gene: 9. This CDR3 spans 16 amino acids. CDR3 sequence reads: CASSERGLAVAYEQYF. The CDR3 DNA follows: TGTGCCAGCAGTGAAAGAGGTCTAGCGGTTGCCTACGAGCAGTACTTC.

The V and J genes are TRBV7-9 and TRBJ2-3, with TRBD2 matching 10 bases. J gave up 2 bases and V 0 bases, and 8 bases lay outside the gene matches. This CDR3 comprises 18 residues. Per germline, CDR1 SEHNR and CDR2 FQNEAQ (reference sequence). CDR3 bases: TGTGCCAGCAGCTTAGCGCTGCTAGCGGGAGCACCCACAGATACGCAGTATTTT. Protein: CASSLALLAGAPTDTQYF.

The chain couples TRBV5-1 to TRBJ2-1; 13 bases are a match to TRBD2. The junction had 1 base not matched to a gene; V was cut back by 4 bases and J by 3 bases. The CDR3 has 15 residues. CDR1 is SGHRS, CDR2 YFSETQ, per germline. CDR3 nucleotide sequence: TGCGCCAGCAGCCGGACTAGCGGGAGCTACAATGAGCAGTTCTTC. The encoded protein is CASSRTSGSYNEQFF. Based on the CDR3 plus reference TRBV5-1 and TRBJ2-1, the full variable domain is KAGVTQTPRYLIKTRGQQVTLSCSPISGHRSVSWYQQTPGQGLQFLFEYFSETQRNKGNFPGRFSGRQFSNSRSEMNVSTLELGDSALYLCASSRTSGSYNEQFFGPGTRLTVL.

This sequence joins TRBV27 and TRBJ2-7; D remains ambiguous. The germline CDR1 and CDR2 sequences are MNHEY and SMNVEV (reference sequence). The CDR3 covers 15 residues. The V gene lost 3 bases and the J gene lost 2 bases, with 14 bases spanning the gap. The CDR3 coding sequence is TGTGCCAGCAGTTTGAAGCCGGGCGGAACCTACGAGCAGTACTTC. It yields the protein CASSLKPGGTYEQYF.